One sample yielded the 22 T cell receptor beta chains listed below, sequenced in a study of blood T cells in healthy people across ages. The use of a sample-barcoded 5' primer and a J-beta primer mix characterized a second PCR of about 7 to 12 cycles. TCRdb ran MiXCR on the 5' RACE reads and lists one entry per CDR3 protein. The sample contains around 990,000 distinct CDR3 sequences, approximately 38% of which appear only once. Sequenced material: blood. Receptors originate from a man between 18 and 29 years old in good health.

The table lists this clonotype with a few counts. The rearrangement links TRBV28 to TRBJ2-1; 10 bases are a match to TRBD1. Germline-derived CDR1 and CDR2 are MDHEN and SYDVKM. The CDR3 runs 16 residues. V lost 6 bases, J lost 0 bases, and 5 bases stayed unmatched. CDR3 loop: CASRGQGVASYNEQFF. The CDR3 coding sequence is TGTGCCAGCAGAGGACAGGGGGTGGCCTCCTACAATGAGCAGTTCTTC.

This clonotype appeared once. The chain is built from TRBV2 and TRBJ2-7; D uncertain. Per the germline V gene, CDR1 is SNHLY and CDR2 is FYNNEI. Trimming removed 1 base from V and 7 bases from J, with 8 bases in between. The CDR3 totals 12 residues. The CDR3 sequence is CASSEEISEQYF. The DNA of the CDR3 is TGTGCCAGCAGTGAAGAAATTAGTGAGCAGTACTTC.

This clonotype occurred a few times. This chain's CDR3 is CSGRSNTEAFF. In DNA form, the CDR3 reads TGCAGCGGACGGTCGAACACTGAAGCTTTCTTT. The chain couples TRBV29-1 to TRBJ1-1; D ambiguous. The germline gives CDR1 SQVTM, CDR2 ANQGSEA. The V end was cut by 7 bases, the J end by 1 base, with 7 bases between. This CDR3 has 11 amino acids.

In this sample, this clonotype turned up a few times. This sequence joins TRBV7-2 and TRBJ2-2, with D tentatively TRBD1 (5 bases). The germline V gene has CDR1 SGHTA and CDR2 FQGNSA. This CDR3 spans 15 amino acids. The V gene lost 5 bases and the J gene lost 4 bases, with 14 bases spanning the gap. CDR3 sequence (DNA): TGTGCCAGCAGCCCACAGGAGACCTCCACCGGGGAGCTGTTTTTT. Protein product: CASSPQETSTGELFF.

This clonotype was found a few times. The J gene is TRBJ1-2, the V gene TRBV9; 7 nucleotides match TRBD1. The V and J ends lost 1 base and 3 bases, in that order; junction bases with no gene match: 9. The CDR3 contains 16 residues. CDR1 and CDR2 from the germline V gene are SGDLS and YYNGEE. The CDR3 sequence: CASSVSRQGGHYGYTF. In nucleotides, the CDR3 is TGTGCCAGCAGCGTATCGAGACAGGGAGGGCACTATGGCTACACCTTC.

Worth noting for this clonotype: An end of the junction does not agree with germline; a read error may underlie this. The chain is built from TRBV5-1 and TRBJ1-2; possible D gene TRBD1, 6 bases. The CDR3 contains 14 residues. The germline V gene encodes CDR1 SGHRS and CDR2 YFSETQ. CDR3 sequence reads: CANSFVAGEGGYTF. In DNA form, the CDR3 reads TGCGCCAACAGCTTCGTCGCAGGGGAAGGTGGCTACACCTTC.

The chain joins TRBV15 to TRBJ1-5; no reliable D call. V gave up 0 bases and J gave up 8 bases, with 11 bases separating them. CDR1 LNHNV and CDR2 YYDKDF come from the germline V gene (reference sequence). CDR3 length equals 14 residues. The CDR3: CATSRDQGFEPQHF. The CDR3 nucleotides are TGTGCCACCAGCAGAGATCAAGGGTTTGAGCCCCAGCATTTT.

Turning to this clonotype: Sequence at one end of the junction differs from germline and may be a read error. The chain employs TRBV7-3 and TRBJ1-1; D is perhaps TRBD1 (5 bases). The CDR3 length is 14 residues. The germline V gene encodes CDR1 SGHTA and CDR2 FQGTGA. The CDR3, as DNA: TGTGCCTGCAGCGTAAACTCAGGGAGCACTGAAGCTTTCTTT. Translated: CACSVNSGSTEAFF.

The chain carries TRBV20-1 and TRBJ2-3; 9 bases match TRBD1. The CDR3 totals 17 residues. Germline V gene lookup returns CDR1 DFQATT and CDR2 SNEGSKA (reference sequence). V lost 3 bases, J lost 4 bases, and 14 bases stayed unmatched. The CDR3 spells CSASLNGDRVNPDTQYF. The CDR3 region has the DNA TGCAGTGCTAGCCTAAATGGGGACAGGGTTAACCCAGATACGCAGTATTTT.

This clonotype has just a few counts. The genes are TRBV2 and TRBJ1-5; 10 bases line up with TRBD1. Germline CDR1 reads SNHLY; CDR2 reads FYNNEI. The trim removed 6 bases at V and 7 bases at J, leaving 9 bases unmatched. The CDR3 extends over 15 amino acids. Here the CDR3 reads CASREGQGMGQPQHF. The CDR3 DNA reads TGTGCCAGCAGAGAGGGACAGGGGATGGGACAGCCCCAGCATTTT.

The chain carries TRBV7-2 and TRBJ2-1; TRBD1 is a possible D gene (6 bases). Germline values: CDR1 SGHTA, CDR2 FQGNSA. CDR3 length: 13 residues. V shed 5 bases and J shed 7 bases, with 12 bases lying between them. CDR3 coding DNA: TGTGCCAGCAGCCCCAGGGGTTTTAATGAGCAGTTCTTC. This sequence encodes CASSPRGFNEQFF.

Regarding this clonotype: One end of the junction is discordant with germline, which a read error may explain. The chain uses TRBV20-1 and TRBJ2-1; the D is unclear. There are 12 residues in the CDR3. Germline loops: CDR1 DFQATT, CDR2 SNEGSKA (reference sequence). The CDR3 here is CGSLKLGNEQVF. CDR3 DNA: TGCGGAAGTCTGAAATTAGGGAATGAGCAGGTCTTC.

The CDR3: CASSRSGQNYGYTF. CDR3 bases: TGTGCCAGCAGCCGATCGGGACAGAACTATGGCTACACCTTC. V gene TRBV6-5 combines with J gene TRBJ1-2; 7 bases map to TRBD1. From germline, CDR1 is MNHEY and CDR2 SVGAGI. CDR3 size: 14 residues. Losses at the gene ends were 6 bases for V and 2 bases for J; bases not matched to a gene: 6.

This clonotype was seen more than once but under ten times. CDR3 amino acids: CASSLPGLYNEQFF. In nucleotides, the CDR3 is TGTGCCAGCAGTTTACCCGGGCTTTACAATGAGCAGTTCTTC. The gene calls are TRBV27 and TRBJ2-1, with D hard to call. Germline loops: CDR1 MNHEY, CDR2 SMNVEV (reference sequence). Trimming shortened V by 2 bases and J by 4 bases, and 9 bases separated the two germline ends. This CDR3 is 14 amino acids long.

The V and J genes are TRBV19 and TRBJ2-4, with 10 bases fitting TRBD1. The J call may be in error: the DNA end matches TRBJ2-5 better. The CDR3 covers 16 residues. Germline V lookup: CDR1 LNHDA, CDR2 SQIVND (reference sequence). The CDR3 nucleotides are TGTGCCAGTAGTCCCCGAGGGACAGGGGTGGCTCAGACCCAGTACTTC. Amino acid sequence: CASSPRGTGVAQTQYF.

DNA of the CDR3: TGTGCCAGCAGTTTCGCGACTAGCGGGGTCTTCCCTTCCTACAATGAGCAGTTCTTC. Translating it yields CASSFATSGVFPSYNEQFF. V and J are TRBV12-3 or TRBV12-4 and TRBJ2-1; 11 bases are a match to TRBD2. Unmatched junction bases numbered 11, after V lost 3 bases and J lost 1 base. The CDR3 has 19 residues.

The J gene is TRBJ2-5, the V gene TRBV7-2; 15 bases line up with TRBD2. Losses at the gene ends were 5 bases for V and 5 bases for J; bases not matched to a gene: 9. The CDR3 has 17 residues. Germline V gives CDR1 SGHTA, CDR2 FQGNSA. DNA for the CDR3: TGTGCCAGCAGCAGGGGACTAGCGGGAGGCCGTGAGGAGACCCAGTACTTC. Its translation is CASSRGLAGGREETQYF. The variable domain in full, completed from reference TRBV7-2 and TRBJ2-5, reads GAGVSQSPSNKVTEKGKDVELRCDPISGHTALYWYRQSLGQGLEFLIYFQGNSAPDKSGLPSDRFSAERTGGSVSTLTIQRTQQEDSAVYLCASSRGLAGGREETQYFGPGTRLLVL.

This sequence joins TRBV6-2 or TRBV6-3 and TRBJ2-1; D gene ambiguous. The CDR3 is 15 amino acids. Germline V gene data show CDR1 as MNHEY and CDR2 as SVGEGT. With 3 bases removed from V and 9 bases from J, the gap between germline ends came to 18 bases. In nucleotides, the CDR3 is TGTGCCAGCAGTTATCCAGACATTGCGATCCCTGAGCAGTTCTTC. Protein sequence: CASSYPDIAIPEQFF.

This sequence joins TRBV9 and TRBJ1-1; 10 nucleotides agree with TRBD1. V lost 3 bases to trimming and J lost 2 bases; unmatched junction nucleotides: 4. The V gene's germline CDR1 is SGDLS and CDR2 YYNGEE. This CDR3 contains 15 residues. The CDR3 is CASSEGTGVNTEAFF. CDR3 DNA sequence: TGTGCCAGCAGCGAGGGGACAGGGGTTAACACTGAAGCTTTCTTT. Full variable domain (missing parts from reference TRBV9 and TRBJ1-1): DSGVTQTPKHLITATGQRVTLRCSPRSGDLSVYWYQQSLDQGLQFLIQYYNGEERAKGNILERFSAQQFPDLHSELNLSSLELGDSALYFCASSEGTGVNTEAFFGQGTRLTVV.

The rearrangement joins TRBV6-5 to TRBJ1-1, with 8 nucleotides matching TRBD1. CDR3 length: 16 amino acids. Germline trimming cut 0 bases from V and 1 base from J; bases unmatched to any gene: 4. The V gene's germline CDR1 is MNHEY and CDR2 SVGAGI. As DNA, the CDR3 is TGTGCCAGCAGTTACTCGAACAGGGGGGGGAACACTGAAGCTTTCTTT. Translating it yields CASSYSNRGGNTEAFF.

The CDR3 is CAWDRDNYGYTF. DNA for the CDR3: TGTGCCTGGGACAGGGATAACTATGGCTACACCTTC. This chain links TRBV30 with TRBJ1-2; 7 positions agree with TRBD1. Germline V gives CDR1 GTSNPN, CDR2 SVGIG (reference sequence). The CDR3 loop spans 12 amino acids. V lost 5 bases to trimming and J lost 1 base; unmatched junction nucleotides: 1.

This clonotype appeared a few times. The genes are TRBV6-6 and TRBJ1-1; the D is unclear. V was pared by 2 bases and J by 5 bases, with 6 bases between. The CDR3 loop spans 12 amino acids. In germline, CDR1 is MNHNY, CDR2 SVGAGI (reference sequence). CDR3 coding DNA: TGTGCCAGCAGTTACGATCGGACTGAAGCTTTCTTT. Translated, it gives CASSYDRTEAFF.